This record looks at one TCR beta chain sequence and its context. This specimen comes from a study of blood T cell repertoires in COVID-19. Study at large: Whether acute or convalescent, the COVID-19 samples came from the United States, Italy and Spain. PBMCs, B-cell-depleted T cells, or T cells provided the cDNA or gDNA that made up the material.

V lost 5 bases and J lost 2; bases outside the gene matches: 3. CDR3 length: 12 residues. From germline, CDR1 is GTSNPN and CDR2 SVGIG (reference sequence). Original data processing: Reference gene primers were amplified, and this amplification served to estimate nucleated cell counts. Data came from immunoSEQ multiplex PCR; TCRdb stores just in-frame clones and leaves some out. V, J and clone size are those of that table, while D and trimming were read from the DNA. This sample has around 64,000 clones, with more than 75% found just once. The sample consisted of peripheral blood. This sequence originates from a woman aged 18 to 35 with acute or convalescent COVID-19. The J gene is TRBJ2-7, the V gene TRBV30, with 7 bases fitting TRBD1. In DNA, the CDR3 is TGTGCCTGGTCTCAGGGGGCCTACGAGCAGTACTTC. Its translation: CAWSQGAYEQYF.